A selection of T cell receptor beta chains follows, all from one sample in a study of CD8 T cells in Susac syndrome. One entry per CDR3 protein results from TCRdb running MiXCR on the immunoSEQ multiplex PCR reads. The sample consists of under 200,000 distinct CDR3 sequences, 90% to 95% of them appearing once. The sequencing sample was made of CD4+ T cells from PBMCs. The source of these receptors is a human donor in good health. Each CDR3 is given with its conserved first and last residue. The D gene is left open where the match is weak. Not all rows give a size; the values are once, few, many and, for expanded clones, a class.

CDR3	DNA	D	size	V	J
CASSVKGEQFF	TGTGCCAGCAGCGTAAAAGGTGAGCAGTTCTTC	NA	NA	TRBV9	TRBJ2-1
CATSGGRGINNEQFF	TGTGCCACCAGTGGAGGACGAGGGATAAACAATGAGCAGTTCTTC	NA	NA	TRBV24-1	TRBJ2-1
CASSVGPLWSTGELFF	TGTGCCAGCAGCGTGGGGCCTCTTTGGTCCACCGGGGAGCTGTTTTTT	NA	once	TRBV9	TRBJ2-2
CATQNGRTWPQHF	TGTGCCACACAAAATGGCCGGACTTGGCCCCAGCATTTT	NA	NA	TRBV28	TRBJ1-5
CSARGPGTGVHEQYF	TGCAGTGCTAGGGGGCCGGGGACAGGGGTTCACGAGCAGTACTTC	TRBD1	NA	TRBV20-1	TRBJ2-7
CASSRIAGIPDLSYEQYF	TGCGCCAGCAGCCGGATAGCGGGTATCCCTGACCTCTCCTACGAGCAGTACTTC	TRBD2	NA	TRBV4-1	TRBJ2-7
CASRWSNQFSPLHF	TGTGCCAGCCGGTGGTCCAACCAGTTCTCACCCCTCCACTTT	NA	NA	TRBV12-3/TRBV12-4	TRBJ1-6
CASSILTGEAFF	TGCGCCAGCAGCATCCTGACCGGAGAAGCTTTCTTT	NA	NA	TRBV5-1	TRBJ1-1
CASSPFVSESNYGYTF	TGTGCCAGCTCACCATTTGTGTCCGAGTCTAACTATGGCTACACCTTC	NA	NA	TRBV18	TRBJ1-2
CSARLGRAGGPQQETQYF	TGCAGTGCGCGCCTCGGCCGGGCGGGGGGGCCCCAGCAAGAGACCCAGTACTTC	TRBD2	NA	TRBV20-1	TRBJ2-5
CASSQKSEVNEQYF	TGTGCCAGCAGCCAAAAGAGTGAGGTGAACGAGCAGTACTTC	NA	NA	TRBV14	TRBJ2-7
CASSLGGLPYEQYF	TGTGCCAGCAGCTTAGGGGGGCTCCCCTACGAGCAGTACTTC	NA	NA	TRBV7-9	TRBJ2-7
CSASKRFYNEQFF	TGCAGTGCAAGCAAGCGGTTCTACAATGAGCAGTTCTTC	NA	NA	TRBV20-1	TRBJ2-1
CASSYGAVSNQPQHF	TGTGCCAGCAGTTACGGGGCGGTGAGCAATCAGCCCCAGCATTTT	NA	NA	TRBV6-6	TRBJ1-5
CASSLTTALAGATDTQYF	TGTGCCAGCAGCTTGACTACAGCCCTAGCGGGAGCTACAGATACGCAGTATTTT	TRBD2	NA	TRBV5-6	TRBJ2-3
CSVDQGQGLGKLFF	TGCAGCGTCGACCAGGGACAGGGGCTGGGAAAACTGTTTTTT	TRBD1	NA	TRBV29-1	TRBJ1-4
CASSLNRQDTQYF	TGTGCCAGCAGCTTGAACAGGCAAGATACGCAGTATTTT	NA	NA	TRBV7-2	TRBJ2-3
CATSREASISNYGYTF	TGTGCCACCAGCAGAGAGGCCAGCATATCTAACTATGGCTACACCTTC	NA	NA	TRBV15	TRBJ1-2
CSAEGLAGNNEQFF	TGCAGTGCCGAGGGACTAGCGGGGAACAATGAGCAGTTCTTC	TRBD2	NA	TRBV20-1	TRBJ2-1
CSVWASGNTIYF	TGCAGCGTGTGGGCCTCTGGAAACACCATATATTTT	NA	NA	TRBV29-1	TRBJ1-3
CASSRGQGTGYEQYF	TGTGCCAGCAGTCGGGGACAGGGTACGGGCTACGAGCAGTACTTC	TRBD1	NA	TRBV6-5	TRBJ2-7
CASSVEGTVNTGELFF	TGTGCCAGCAGCGTAGAAGGGACAGTGAACACCGGGGAGCTGTTTTTT	TRBD1	NA	TRBV9	TRBJ2-2
CASTPGTSGSGRLGQFF	TGCGCCAGCACTCCCGGGACTAGCGGGAGTGGACGGTTGGGGCAGTTCTTC	TRBD2	NA	TRBV5-1	TRBJ2-1
CASSLGGIKETQYF	TGTGCCAGCAGCTTAGGCGGGATTAAGGAGACCCAGTACTTC	NA	NA	TRBV7-2	TRBJ2-5
CASSLGWAGNTEAFF	TGTGCCAGCAGCTTAGGTTGGGCGGGGAACACTGAAGCTTTCTTT	NA	NA	TRBV7-2	TRBJ1-1
CASTRNPTAYGYTF	TGTGCCAGCACCCGAAACCCGACAGCTTATGGCTACACCTTC	NA	NA	TRBV7-2	TRBJ1-2
CATGAGAQLYDEQFF	TGTGCCACTGGGGCGGGGGCCCAATTATACGATGAGCAGTTCTTC	NA	NA	TRBV10-3	TRBJ2-1
CASSLTTIRTGGHGYTF	TGTGCCAGCAGCCTAACGACGATCCGGACAGGGGGTCATGGCTACACCTTC	TRBD1	once	TRBV3-1	TRBJ1-2
CASSLQNQPQHF	TGTGCCAGCAGTTTGCAAAATCAGCCCCAGCATTTT	NA	few	TRBV7-9	TRBJ1-5
CSGPDRGNHRTDTQYF	TGCAGTGGCCCGGACAGGGGAAACCACCGCACAGATACGCAGTATTTT	TRBD1	NA	TRBV20-1	TRBJ2-3
CASREASSGYTF	TGTGCCTCCCGCGAGGCGTCGAGTGGCTACACCTTC	NA	NA	TRBV30	TRBJ1-2
CASSHVADTQYF	TGTGCCAGCAGCCATGTCGCCGATACGCAGTATTTT	NA	NA	TRBV14	TRBJ2-3
CSPTLDGGNGYTF	TGCAGTCCCACCTTGGACGGAGGGAATGGCTACACCTTC	NA	NA	TRBV20-1	TRBJ1-2
CSAVEGQEAFF	TGCAGTGCTGTTGAGGGACAGGAAGCTTTCTTT	TRBD1	once	TRBV20-1	TRBJ1-1